This TCR beta chain came from a study of Tregs in tolerant kidney transplant recipients. The study, taken as a whole, reports: Nucleotide sequences could not be compared across some patients' samples due to primer changes. Findings come from small patient numbers and require larger validation. Activated donor B cell expansion appeared to reveal the most relevant donor-specific TCRbeta repertoire. Biological reproducibility was not directly addressed, but technical replication error appeared minimal.

Libraries were prepared by immunoSEQ multiplex PCR; TCRdb keeps only in-frame clonotypes and omits some of them. The repertoire table contains fewer than 6,500 clones. The CDR3 length is 14 residues. Germline V gene lookup returns CDR1 DFQATT and CDR2 SNEGSKA (reference sequence). With 6 bases clipped from V and 6 bases from J, the junction kept 8 bases outside the gene matches. On this clone: The target antigen is unknown. Read sequence stops 3 residues before the CDR3 end, and the germline J gene provides the missing end.

Recipients received nonmyeloablative bone marrow transplants from related graft donors, with transient mixed chimerism. The sequencing used CD4+ T cells from blood (PBMCs), collected 14 months after the transplant. The J gene is TRBJ2-1, the V gene TRBV20-1, with 10 bases that match TRBD2. The TCR comes from a human patient who received a combined kidney and bone marrow transplant. The graft donor may account for some of the T cells. CDR3 amino acids: CSAPLAGVSNEQFF. CDR3 bases read: TGCAGTGCCCCTCTAGCGGGAGTAAGCAATGAG.